This T cell receptor beta chain was identified in a study of cytomegalovirus exposure and HLA in healthy donors. Whole-study findings and limits: The classifier reportedly diagnosed cytomegalovirus status with high sensitivity and specificity. Many donors carried some public TCRs, although rarity characterized most TCR sequences. In a later analysis, compared with equally common non-associated chains, HLA-associated beta chains were more expanded.

Germline-derived CDR1 and CDR2 are SGHTS and YDEGEE. V gave up 3 bases and J gave up 6 bases, with 12 bases separating them. This CDR3 contains 14 residues. Primers included in the PCR were 60 Vbeta and 13 Jbeta primers. Authors' processing steps: Around 10 million shared chains were among some 80 million unique TCR beta chains counted in a later analysis. TCRdb keeps only in-frame clones here, not all; method: immunoSEQ multiplex PCR. V and J calls and clone size are as listed in that table; D and trimming were resolved from the DNA. The data hold 130,000 or so clones, with around 77% observed a single time. There are a few counts of this clone. Its antigen is unidentified.

Sequenced: PBMCs. V is TRBV5-8 and J is TRBJ2-2; tentatively, D is TRBD2 (5 bases). This TCR came from a man between 18 and 29 years old in good health and CMV-seropositive. CDR3 nucleotide sequence: TGTGCCAGCAGCTGGAGAGGAGGCTCCGGGGAGCTGTTTTTT. Amino acid sequence: CASSWRGGSGELFF.